This T cell receptor (beta chain) originates from a study of blood T cell repertoires in COVID-19. Study as a whole: The origin of the acute and convalescent COVID-19 samples was the United States, Italy and Spain. The cDNA or gDNA used as material had been derived from T cells, B-cell-depleted T cells, or PBMCs.

Per the study methods: The authors estimated nucleated cell counts from reference gene primer amplification. Profiling relied on immunoSEQ multiplex PCR, and the TCRdb table lists in-frame clones only, not all of them. D and trimming were read from the DNA, whereas the V and J calls and clone size are those reported in that table. In the table there are approximately 380,000 clones, roughly 85% of which are singletons. Trimming at V came to 6 bases and at J to 3 bases, leaving 8 bases not matched to a gene. CDR3 length equals 14 residues. The germline gives CDR1 SGHAT, CDR2 FQNNGV. This chain uses TRBV11-2 with TRBJ2-7, with 7 bases aligning to TRBD1. The receptor was isolated from a woman aged 18-35 years with acute or convalescent COVID-19. Sequences were obtained from peripheral blood. The CDR3 nucleotides are TGTGCCAGCAGACAGACAGGGCGGCTCTACGAGCAGTACTTC. Translated: CASRQTGRLYEQYF. Based on the CDR3 plus reference TRBV11-2 and TRBJ2-7, the full variable domain is EAGVAQSPRYKIIEKRQSVAFWCNPISGHATLYWYQQILGQGPKLLIQFQNNGVVDDSQLPKDRFSAERLKGVDSTLKIQPAKLEDSAVYLCASRQTGRLYEQYFGPGTRLTVT.